These 17 T cell receptor beta chains came from one sample sequenced in a study of molecular identifiers for immune sequencing clone quantification. TCRdb itself ran the PCR reads through MiXCR, one entry per CDR3 protein. The sample yields under 600,000 distinct CDR3 sequences, 25% seen once. Input material: naive CD8+ T cells from blood, with Jurkat cell RNA spiked in. Noted subset: FACS-sorted CD8+CD4-CCR7+CD45RA+ naive T cells. The receptors shown here come from a human donor in good health. Some libraries in this study had Jurkat cell RNA spiked in.

There are a few counts of this clonotype. The chain joins TRBV3-1 to TRBJ2-4, with D hard to call. V was shortened by 2 bases and J by 6 bases, with 14 bases between the two germline ends. The CDR3 spans 15 residues. Germline CDR1 LGHDT, CDR2 YNNKEL (reference sequence). Here the CDR3 reads CASSQNPLDGNIQYF. The CDR3 nucleotides read TGTGCCAGCAGCCAAAACCCCCTCGATGGAAACATTCAGTACTTC.

Notes on this clonotype: One base away lies a much larger clone, so this may be a sequencing read error. The CDR3 does not end in the conserved phenylalanine or tryptophan, so this is likely a read error. V and J are TRBV28 and TRBJ2-2; unclear D gene. The CDR3 covers 12 residues. Germline loops: CDR1 MDHEN, CDR2 SYDVKM. V was pared by 5 bases and J by 6 bases, with 7 bases between. The CDR3 region is CASSSSAGELFL. DNA for the CDR3: TGTGCCAGCAGTAGTTCCGCCGGGGAGCTGTTTCTT.

The chain joins TRBV7-9 to TRBJ2-5; D gene uncertain. CDR1 and CDR2 (germline): SEHNR, FQNEAQ (reference sequence). V was clipped by 5 bases and J by 0 bases, with 10 bases between them. This CDR3 comprises 14 residues. This CDR3 is CASSLTENQETQYF. The CDR3 DNA reads TGTGCCAGCAGCCTAACAGAAAACCAAGAGACCCAGTACTTC. The complete variable domain, with remaining parts taken from reference TRBV7-9 and TRBJ2-5, reads DTGVSQNPRHKITKRGQNVTFRCDPISEHNRLYWYRQTLGQGPEFLTYFQNEAQLEKSRLLSDRFSAERPKGSFSTLEIQRTEQGDSAMYLCASSLTENQETQYFGPGTRLLVL.

This chain uses TRBV7-9 with TRBJ2-1, with 13 bases aligning to TRBD2. Germline loops: CDR1 SEHNR, CDR2 FQNEAQ (reference sequence). Trimming took 3 bases from V and 9 from J; bases not matched to a gene: 20. This CDR3 is 20 amino acids long. The CDR3 region has the DNA TGTGCCAGCAGCTTTCCTCCTGGTGGGGTCACTAGCGGGAGGGACGGTGAGCAGTTCTTC. As protein: CASSFPPGGVTSGRDGEQFF.

This clonotype was counted at least ten times. This chain joins TRBV6-5 and TRBJ2-7, with a possible D match to TRBD1 (5 bases). The V end was cut by 9 bases, the J end by 2 bases, with 17 bases between. Germline assignment: CDR1 MNHEY and CDR2 SVGAGI. The CDR3 has 14 residues. The CDR3 here is CASGFGQEAYEQYF. The CDR3 DNA is TGTGCCAGTGGATTCGGACAAGAAGCCTACGAGCAGTACTTC.

This clonotype was counted a few times. This chain links TRBV2 with TRBJ1-1; D remains unclear. Germline CDR1 SNHLY, CDR2 FYNNEI. V lost 3 bases to trimming and J lost 3 bases, with 8 bases between them. CDR3 length: 13 amino acids. The CDR3 sequence: CASSDLEDTEAFF. The DNA for the CDR3 is TGTGCCAGCAGTGATCTGGAGGACACTGAAGCTTTCTTT. The full variable domain, its missing parts supplied by reference TRBV2 and TRBJ1-1, is EPEVTQTPSHQVTQMGQEVILRCVPISNHLYFYWYRQILGQKVEFLVSFYNNEISEKSEIFDDQFSVERPDGSNFTLKIRSTKLEDSAMYFCASSDLEDTEAFFGQGTRLTVV.

As to this clonotype: With a much larger clone just one base away, this may be a read error. This sequence joins TRBV7-2 and TRBJ2-3, with 10 bases fitting TRBD2. The CDR3 contains 19 residues. Germline V lookup: CDR1 SGHTA, CDR2 FQGNSA. V gave up 1 base and J gave up 4 bases; unmatched junction bases: 14. The DNA of the CDR3 is TGTGCCAGCAGCTTAGGGCCTGCGGAGGTAGCGGGGGGTGCAGATACGCAGTATTTT. Translation: CASSLGPAEVAGGADTQYF.

With respect to this clonotype: Relative to the germline gene, one junction end is altered; a read error may explain this. The rearrangement links TRBV12-5 to TRBJ2-1, with D unclear. Germline loops: CDR1 LGHNT, CDR2 FRNRAP. The CDR3 extends over 13 amino acids. Here the CDR3 reads CAGGIVYNNEQFF. The CDR3 DNA reads as TGTGCTGGTGGTATTGTTTACAACAATGAGCAGTTCTTC.

The rearrangement uses TRBV19 and TRBJ1-4, with D perhaps TRBD1 (6 bases). Trimming removed 3 bases at V and 6 bases at J, with 14 bases between. The CDR3 loop spans 15 amino acids. CDR1 is LNHDA and CDR2 is SQIVND in the germline V gene (reference sequence). The CDR3 nucleotides are TGTGCCAGTAGTATGGTGAGGGGGGACGATGAAAAACTGTTTTTT. It translates to CASSMVRGDDEKLFF.

This clonotype was detected many times. The chain combines TRBV6-1 with TRBJ2-7, with D unclear. The germline gives CDR1 MNHNS, CDR2 SASEGT. The CDR3 spans 13 residues. The germline V and J ends were trimmed by 6 bases and 3 bases, with 12 bases remaining between them. In DNA form, the CDR3 reads TGTGCCAGCAGCGAGGACCCGAACTACGAGCAGTACTTC. Encoded protein: CASSEDPNYEQYF.

This clonotype was detected a few times. The chain carries TRBV6-8 and TRBJ2-1; D gene uncertain. Germline V gives CDR1 MNHGY, CDR2 SAAAGT. This CDR3 is built from 12 residues. V lost 11 bases, J lost 2 bases, and 10 bases lay in between. The CDR3: CARSSTYNEQFF. DNA of the CDR3: TGTGCCCGGTCGTCGACCTACAATGAGCAGTTCTTC.

A few counts support this clonotype. A junction boundary mismatches the germline segment, possibly from a read error. In DNA, the CDR3 is TGTGCCAGCAGCTTGGCTAGCGGGAGGTCTTACGAGCAGTACTTC. This codes for CASSLASGRSYEQYF. The chain is built from TRBV5-3 and TRBJ2-7; TRBD2 matches 11 bases. TRBV5-3 falls under the ORF class, with uncertain function. The CDR3 loop spans 15 amino acids.

With respect to this clonotype: A junction boundary mismatches the germline segment, possibly from a read error. The CDR3 DNA reads TGTGCCACCCGCCCAAGGGACGCAAACTACGCGCAGTACTTC. This gives the protein CATRPRDANYAQYF. This chain uses TRBV6-2 or TRBV6-3 with TRBJ2-7; D may match TRBD1 or TRBD2 (5 bases each). There are 14 residues in the CDR3. The germline V gene encodes CDR1 MNHEY and CDR2 SVGEGT.

CDR3 in amino acids: CSTQGLGGYMNTEAFF. CDR3 in DNA: TGCAGTACACAGGGTTTGGGGGGTTACATGAACACTGAAGCTTTCTTT. The V gene is TRBV20-1, the J gene TRBJ1-1; D is possibly TRBD1 (6 bases). The V end lost 8 bases, the J end lost 0 bases, and 22 bases lay between the germline ends. CDR3 size: 16 residues. CDR1 is DFQATT and CDR2 is SNEGSKA in the germline V gene (reference sequence).

There are a few counts of this clonotype. Its ends do not fully match the called genes, so a read error is possible. DNA for the CDR3: TGCAGTGCTAGAGATGCAGGGGACACTGAAACTTTCTTT. Its protein product is CSARDAGDTETFF. The chain links TRBV20-1 to TRBJ1-1, with D possibly TRBD1 on 6 matching bases. The germline CDR1 and CDR2 sequences are DFQATT and SNEGSKA (reference sequence). This CDR3 has 13 residues.

V and J are TRBV7-8 and TRBJ1-1, with 8 bases fitting TRBD1. Trimming at V came to 6 bases and at J to 6 bases, leaving 9 bases not matched to a gene. The germline V gene encodes CDR1 SGHVS and CDR2 FQNEAQ. The CDR3 loop spans 14 amino acids. As DNA, the CDR3 is TGTGCCAGCAGGCGTTACAGGGGGGAGCCTGAAGCTTTCTTT. It is translated as CASRRYRGEPEAFF.

In this sample, this clonotype turned up once. The chain recombines TRBV12-3 or TRBV12-4 with TRBJ2-2, with 7 bases aligning to TRBD2. CDR3 size: 16 residues. Germline trimming cut 5 bases from V and 0 bases from J; bases unmatched to any gene: 6. CDR3 in amino acids: CASSQKTSPNTGELFF. The CDR3 nucleotides are TGTGCCAGCAGTCAGAAGACTAGCCCGAACACCGGGGAGCTGTTTTTT.